This TCR beta chain was sequenced in a study of blood T cell repertoires in COVID-19. Study-wide context: Sites across the United States, Italy and Spain contributed samples from acute and convalescent COVID-19. Sources were T cells, B-cell-depleted T cells, or PBMCs; the material itself was cDNA or gDNA.

Per the original data handling: Estimates of nucleated cell counts were drawn from the amplification of reference gene primers. TCRdb keeps only in-frame clones here, not all; method: immunoSEQ multiplex PCR. D and trimming come from the DNA, and the V and J calls and clone size come from that table. The table includes 350,000 or so clones, roughly 84% detected once. In Cohort 3, a recovered donor had either two negative PCRs, clearance, or symptom resolution. V was trimmed by 2 bases and J by 6 bases, leaving 11 bases between them. Germline CDR1 reads LGHDT; CDR2 reads YNNKEL (reference sequence). The length of the CDR3 is 13 residues.

This receptor was taken from a woman aged 25-40 years who had recovered from COVID-19. The V and J genes are TRBV3-1 (or the pseudogene TRBV3-2) and TRBJ2-7; D gene ambiguous. Sequencing was done on a sample of PBMCs or T cells enriched from blood (not recorded which). The CDR3 sequence: CASSQIPSGEQYF. CDR3 in DNA: TGTGCCAGCAGCCAAATACCTTCAGGCGAGCAGTACTTC.